The rows below give T cell receptor beta chains drawn from one sample of a study of human T cells and chemical hapten exposure. TCRdb analysed the RACE reads with MiXCR anew, one entry per CDR3 protein. The table lists about 300,000 distinct CDR3 sequences, 5% to 6.5% of them singletons. Here the sequenced sample was whole blood, taken in connection with sensitization to the hapten diphenylcyclopropenone (DPC). These receptors were taken from a woman aged 18-29 years with alopecia areata. Some clones in this sample may be carry-over from other donors' samples. CDR3s include the opening cysteine and the closing phenylalanine or tryptophan. A D gene is named only where the DNA matches it firmly. Clone size is stated in some rows and not others, as once, few, many or a class when expanded.

V gene: TRBV5-1; D gene: NA; J gene: TRBJ1-5; clone size: many; CDR3 protein: CASSLDQGSQPQHF; CDR3 DNA: TGCGCCAGCAGCTTGGACCAGGGGAGTCAGCCCCAGCATTTT
V gene: TRBV11-2; D gene: TRBD1; J gene: TRBJ1-1; clone size: NA; CDR3 protein: CASSLEQGAGRNTEAFF; CDR3 DNA: TGTGCCAGCAGCTTAGAGCAGGGGGCGGGCAGGAACACTGAAGCTTTCTTT
V gene: TRBV2; D gene: NA; J gene: TRBJ2-4; clone size: many; CDR3 protein: CASSELAKNIQYF; CDR3 DNA: TGTGCCAGCAGTGAGCTAGCCAAAAACATTCAGTACTTC
V gene: TRBV5-1; D gene: NA; J gene: TRBJ1-5; clone size: many; CDR3 protein: CASSLWGSNQPQHF; CDR3 DNA: TGCGCCAGCAGCTTATGGGGCAGCAATCAGCCCCAGCATTTT
V gene: TRBV20-1; D gene: NA; J gene: TRBJ2-3; clone size: NA; CDR3 protein: CSAHSEDTQYF; CDR3 DNA: TGCAGTGCTCACTCAGAGGATACGCAGTATTTT
V gene: TRBV15; D gene: NA; J gene: TRBJ1-6; clone size: few; CDR3 protein: CATSRDRDPKNSPLHF; CDR3 DNA: TGTGCCACCAGCAGAGATCGGGACCCTAAGAATTCACCCCTCCACTTT
V gene: TRBV7-2; D gene: NA; J gene: TRBJ2-2; clone size: few; CDR3 protein: CASSPSTDTGELFF; CDR3 DNA: TGTGCCAGCAGCCCAAGCACAGACACCGGGGAGCTGTTTTTT
V gene: TRBV28; D gene: TRBD1; J gene: TRBJ1-1; clone size: many; CDR3 protein: CASSDRGNTEAFF; CDR3 DNA: TGTGCCAGCAGTGACAGGGGGAACACTGAAGCTTTCTTT
V gene: TRBV18; D gene: TRBD2; J gene: TRBJ2-5; clone size: many; CDR3 protein: CASSPGLAGVSRETQYF; CDR3 DNA: TGTGCCAGCTCACCCGGACTGGCGGGGGTTTCGCGAGAGACCCAGTACTTC
V gene: TRBV5-4; D gene: TRBD1; J gene: TRBJ2-5; clone size: NA; CDR3 protein: CASSFDGTEETQYF; CDR3 DNA: TGTGCCAGCAGCTTTGATGGGACAGAAGAGACCCAGTACTTC
V gene: TRBV5-6; D gene: NA; J gene: TRBJ2-7; clone size: many; CDR3 protein: CASSSEGYEQYF; CDR3 DNA: TGTGCCAGCAGCTCGGAGGGCTACGAGCAGTACTTC
V gene: TRBV6-2/TRBV6-3; D gene: TRBD2; J gene: TRBJ2-3; clone size: NA; CDR3 protein: CASSYPAGAGTDTQYF; CDR3 DNA: TGTGCCAGCAGTTACCCAGCGGGGGCGGGCACAGATACGCAGTATTTT
V gene: TRBV4-1; D gene: TRBD1; J gene: TRBJ1-2; clone size: few; CDR3 protein: CASSHPTGGYYGYTF; CDR3 DNA: TGCGCCAGCAGCCATCCCACAGGGGGCTACTATGGCTACACCTTC
V gene: TRBV7-2; D gene: TRBD2; J gene: TRBJ2-3; clone size: many; CDR3 protein: CASSAGGPLRTDTQYF; CDR3 DNA: TGTGCCAGCAGTGCGGGGGGGCCTTTACGAACAGATACGCAGTATTTT
V gene: TRBV4-3; D gene: TRBD1; J gene: TRBJ1-3; clone size: many; CDR3 protein: CASSQELPGGPGNTIYF; CDR3 DNA: TGCGCCAGCAGCCAAGAGTTGCCAGGGGGACCTGGAAACACCATATATTTT
V gene: TRBV5-5; D gene: TRBD1; J gene: TRBJ1-2; clone size: many; CDR3 protein: CASSVDRATYGYTF; CDR3 DNA: TGTGCCAGCAGCGTTGACAGGGCAACCTATGGCTACACCTTC
V gene: TRBV11-2; D gene: NA; J gene: TRBJ1-1; clone size: many; CDR3 protein: CASSPWNTEAFF; CDR3 DNA: TGTGCCAGCAGCCCCTGGAACACTGAAGCTTTCTTT
V gene: TRBV4-1; D gene: NA; J gene: TRBJ2-2; clone size: many; CDR3 protein: CASSLGRGNTGELFF; CDR3 DNA: TGCGCCAGCAGTTTAGGACGGGGGAACACCGGGGAGCTGTTTTTT
V gene: TRBV4-3; D gene: NA; J gene: TRBJ2-7; clone size: few; CDR3 protein: CASSQGRDYEQYF; CDR3 DNA: TGCGCCAGCAGCCAAGGCAGGGACTACGAGCAGTACTTC
V gene: TRBV7-9; D gene: TRBD1; J gene: TRBJ1-5; clone size: NA; CDR3 protein: CASSSPGQGFDQPQHF; CDR3 DNA: TGTGCCAGCAGCAGTCCGGGACAGGGGTTCGATCAGCCCCAGCATTTT
V gene: TRBV6-5; D gene: NA; J gene: TRBJ2-1; clone size: many; CDR3 protein: CASSRGDEQFF; CDR3 DNA: TGTGCCAGCAGCCGCGGGGATGAGCAGTTCTTC
V gene: TRBV7-6; D gene: TRBD2; J gene: TRBJ2-3; clone size: many; CDR3 protein: CASSRLAGERTDTQYF; CDR3 DNA: TGTGCCAGCAGCCGACTAGCGGGGGAGCGCACAGATACGCAGTATTTT
V gene: TRBV20-1; D gene: NA; J gene: TRBJ2-3; clone size: many; CDR3 protein: CSARIRTSTDTQYF; CDR3 DNA: TGCAGTGCTAGAATACGTACTAGCACAGATACGCAGTATTTT
V gene: TRBV6-6; D gene: NA; J gene: TRBJ1-2; clone size: NA; CDR3 protein: CASEPFSGALANYGYTF; CDR3 DNA: TGTGCCAGCGAGCCTTTTTCAGGGGCCTTAGCTAACTATGGCTACACCTTC
V gene: TRBV28; D gene: NA; J gene: TRBJ2-1; clone size: many; CDR3 protein: CATRLGSSYNEQFF; CDR3 DNA: TGTGCCACCAGATTGGGGAGCTCCTACAATGAGCAGTTCTTC
V gene: TRBV10-3; D gene: TRBD1; J gene: TRBJ1-4; clone size: NA; CDR3 protein: CAISKDRDWGEKLFF; CDR3 DNA: TGTGCCATCAGTAAAGACAGGGATTGGGGTGAAAAACTGTTTTTT
V gene: TRBV6-5; D gene: NA; J gene: TRBJ2-2; clone size: few; CDR3 protein: CASSSRAREPFTGELFF; CDR3 DNA: TGTGCCAGCAGTTCCCGAGCCCGGGAGCCGTTCACCGGGGAGCTGTTTTTT
V gene: TRBV4-1; D gene: TRBD2; J gene: TRBJ2-3; clone size: many; CDR3 protein: CASSQEPILAGATDTQYF; CDR3 DNA: TGCGCCAGCAGCCAAGAGCCCATCCTAGCGGGGGCAACAGATACGCAGTATTTT
V gene: TRBV12-3/TRBV12-4; D gene: NA; J gene: TRBJ2-1; clone size: few; CDR3 protein: CASSWLGNNEQFF; CDR3 DNA: TGTGCCAGCAGTTGGTTGGGGAACAATGAGCAGTTCTTC
V gene: TRBV29-1; D gene: TRBD1; J gene: TRBJ2-7; clone size: many; CDR3 protein: CSVSGGQGGAYEQYF; CDR3 DNA: TGCAGCGTCTCAGGAGGACAGGGGGGAGCCTACGAGCAGTACTTC
V gene: TRBV7-8; D gene: NA; J gene: TRBJ1-1; clone size: NA; CDR3 protein: CASSLIDTEAFF; CDR3 DNA: TGTGCCAGCAGCTTAATAGACACTGAAGCTTTCTTT
V gene: TRBV12-3/TRBV12-4; D gene: NA; J gene: TRBJ2-5; clone size: many; CDR3 protein: CASSLRETQYF; CDR3 DNA: TGTGCCAGCAGTTTGCGAGAGACCCAGTACTTC
V gene: TRBV7-9; D gene: TRBD1; J gene: TRBJ1-1; clone size: NA; CDR3 protein: CASSLSYGQGRGEAFF; CDR3 DNA: TGTGCCAGCAGCTTAAGTTACGGACAGGGACGAGGTGAAGCTTTCTTT
V gene: TRBV4-2; D gene: NA; J gene: TRBJ2-3; clone size: NA; CDR3 protein: CASSQGGRWGMSIDTQYF; CDR3 DNA: TGTGCCAGCAGCCAAGGAGGGAGGTGGGGCATGTCGATAGATACGCAGTATTTT
V gene: TRBV20-1; D gene: TRBD1; J gene: TRBJ2-7; clone size: few; CDR3 protein: CSARSGGYEQYF; CDR3 DNA: TGCAGTGCTAGATCAGGGGGATACGAGCAGTACTTC
V gene: TRBV7-9; D gene: NA; J gene: TRBJ1-3; clone size: NA; CDR3 protein: CASSLNTIYF; CDR3 DNA: TGTGCCAGCAGCTTAAACACCATATATTTT
V gene: TRBV11-2; D gene: NA; J gene: TRBJ1-2; clone size: NA; CDR3 protein: CASSFGTTYGYTF; CDR3 DNA: TGTGCCAGCAGTTTTGGGACGACCTATGGCTACACCTTC
V gene: TRBV28; D gene: NA; J gene: TRBJ2-7; clone size: NA; CDR3 protein: CASSPANSYEQYF; CDR3 DNA: TGTGCCAGCAGCCCGGCCAACTCCTACGAGCAGTACTTC
V gene: TRBV6-5; D gene: TRBD1; J gene: TRBJ1-1; clone size: few; CDR3 protein: CASSTKLTGGTEAFF; CDR3 DNA: TGTGCCAGCAGTACTAAACTCACAGGGGGCACTGAAGCTTTCTTT
V gene: TRBV7-9; D gene: NA; J gene: TRBJ2-5; clone size: many; CDR3 protein: CASSPPVEKETQYF; CDR3 DNA: TGTGCCAGCAGCCCACCGGTAGAAAAAGAGACCCAGTACTTC
V gene: TRBV9; D gene: TRBD1; J gene: TRBJ1-5; clone size: few; CDR3 protein: CASSLTGRTSQPQHF; CDR3 DNA: TGTGCCAGCAGTCTGACAGGGAGGACGAGTCAGCCCCAGCATTTT
V gene: TRBV12-3/TRBV12-4; D gene: NA; J gene: TRBJ2-5; clone size: few; CDR3 protein: CASSFRGAGETQYF; CDR3 DNA: TGTGCCAGCAGTTTCCGTGGGGCGGGAGAGACCCAGTACTTC
V gene: TRBV6-6; D gene: NA; J gene: TRBJ1-1; clone size: few; CDR3 protein: CASSYEARGATEAFF; CDR3 DNA: TGTGCCAGCAGTTACGAGGCCAGGGGAGCCACTGAAGCTTTCTTT
V gene: TRBV12-3/TRBV12-4; D gene: TRBD1; J gene: TRBJ2-1; clone size: few; CDR3 protein: CASSSDLTGGVEQFF; CDR3 DNA: TGTGCCAGCAGTTCCGACCTAACAGGGGGCGTGGAGCAGTTCTTC
V gene: TRBV7-2; D gene: NA; J gene: TRBJ2-3; clone size: many; CDR3 protein: CASSLGVGHTDTQYF; CDR3 DNA: TGTGCCAGCAGCTTAGGGGTGGGGCACACAGATACGCAGTATTTT
V gene: TRBV5-1; D gene: NA; J gene: TRBJ2-5; clone size: many; CDR3 protein: CASSFNSQETQYF; CDR3 DNA: TGCGCCAGCAGCTTTAACTCACAAGAGACCCAGTACTTC
V gene: TRBV12-3/TRBV12-4; D gene: TRBD1; J gene: TRBJ1-1; clone size: many; CDR3 protein: CASRPQGAGGTEAFF; CDR3 DNA: TGTGCCAGCAGGCCCCAGGGGGCAGGAGGCACTGAAGCTTTCTTT
V gene: TRBV28; D gene: NA; J gene: TRBJ2-7; clone size: few; CDR3 protein: CASSLSKTNEQYF; CDR3 DNA: TGTGCCAGCAGTTTATCGAAAACCAACGAGCAGTACTTC
V gene: TRBV21-1; D gene: NA; J gene: TRBJ1-2; clone size: many; CDR3 protein: CASSHGTGGGYTF; CDR3 DNA: TGTGCCAGCAGCCATGGGACAGGGGGTGGCTACACCTTC
V gene: TRBV6-2/TRBV6-3; D gene: NA; J gene: TRBJ2-7; clone size: few; CDR3 protein: CASSRSPTGATSYEQYF; CDR3 DNA: TGTGCCAGCAGTCGCTCACCTACGGGTGCTACTTCCTACGAGCAGTACTTC
V gene: TRBV9; D gene: TRBD1; J gene: TRBJ1-3; clone size: many; CDR3 protein: CASSVSGQGAGNTIYF; CDR3 DNA: TGTGCCAGCAGCGTATCGGGACAGGGGGCCGGAAACACCATATATTTT
V gene: TRBV27; D gene: TRBD2; J gene: TRBJ2-7; clone size: NA; CDR3 protein: CASSYGTSGDYEQYF; CDR3 DNA: TGTGCCAGCAGTTACGGGACTAGCGGGGACTACGAGCAGTACTTC
V gene: TRBV4-2; D gene: TRBD1; J gene: TRBJ2-3; clone size: NA; CDR3 protein: CASSQEGRGPAVDTQYF; CDR3 DNA: TGTGCCAGCAGCCAAGAAGGAAGGGGGCCTGCTGTCGATACGCAGTATTTT
V gene: TRBV4-2; D gene: NA; J gene: TRBJ1-2; clone size: few; CDR3 protein: CASSETGGNYGYTF; CDR3 DNA: TGTGCCAGCAGCGAAACGGGGGGAAACTATGGCTACACCTTC